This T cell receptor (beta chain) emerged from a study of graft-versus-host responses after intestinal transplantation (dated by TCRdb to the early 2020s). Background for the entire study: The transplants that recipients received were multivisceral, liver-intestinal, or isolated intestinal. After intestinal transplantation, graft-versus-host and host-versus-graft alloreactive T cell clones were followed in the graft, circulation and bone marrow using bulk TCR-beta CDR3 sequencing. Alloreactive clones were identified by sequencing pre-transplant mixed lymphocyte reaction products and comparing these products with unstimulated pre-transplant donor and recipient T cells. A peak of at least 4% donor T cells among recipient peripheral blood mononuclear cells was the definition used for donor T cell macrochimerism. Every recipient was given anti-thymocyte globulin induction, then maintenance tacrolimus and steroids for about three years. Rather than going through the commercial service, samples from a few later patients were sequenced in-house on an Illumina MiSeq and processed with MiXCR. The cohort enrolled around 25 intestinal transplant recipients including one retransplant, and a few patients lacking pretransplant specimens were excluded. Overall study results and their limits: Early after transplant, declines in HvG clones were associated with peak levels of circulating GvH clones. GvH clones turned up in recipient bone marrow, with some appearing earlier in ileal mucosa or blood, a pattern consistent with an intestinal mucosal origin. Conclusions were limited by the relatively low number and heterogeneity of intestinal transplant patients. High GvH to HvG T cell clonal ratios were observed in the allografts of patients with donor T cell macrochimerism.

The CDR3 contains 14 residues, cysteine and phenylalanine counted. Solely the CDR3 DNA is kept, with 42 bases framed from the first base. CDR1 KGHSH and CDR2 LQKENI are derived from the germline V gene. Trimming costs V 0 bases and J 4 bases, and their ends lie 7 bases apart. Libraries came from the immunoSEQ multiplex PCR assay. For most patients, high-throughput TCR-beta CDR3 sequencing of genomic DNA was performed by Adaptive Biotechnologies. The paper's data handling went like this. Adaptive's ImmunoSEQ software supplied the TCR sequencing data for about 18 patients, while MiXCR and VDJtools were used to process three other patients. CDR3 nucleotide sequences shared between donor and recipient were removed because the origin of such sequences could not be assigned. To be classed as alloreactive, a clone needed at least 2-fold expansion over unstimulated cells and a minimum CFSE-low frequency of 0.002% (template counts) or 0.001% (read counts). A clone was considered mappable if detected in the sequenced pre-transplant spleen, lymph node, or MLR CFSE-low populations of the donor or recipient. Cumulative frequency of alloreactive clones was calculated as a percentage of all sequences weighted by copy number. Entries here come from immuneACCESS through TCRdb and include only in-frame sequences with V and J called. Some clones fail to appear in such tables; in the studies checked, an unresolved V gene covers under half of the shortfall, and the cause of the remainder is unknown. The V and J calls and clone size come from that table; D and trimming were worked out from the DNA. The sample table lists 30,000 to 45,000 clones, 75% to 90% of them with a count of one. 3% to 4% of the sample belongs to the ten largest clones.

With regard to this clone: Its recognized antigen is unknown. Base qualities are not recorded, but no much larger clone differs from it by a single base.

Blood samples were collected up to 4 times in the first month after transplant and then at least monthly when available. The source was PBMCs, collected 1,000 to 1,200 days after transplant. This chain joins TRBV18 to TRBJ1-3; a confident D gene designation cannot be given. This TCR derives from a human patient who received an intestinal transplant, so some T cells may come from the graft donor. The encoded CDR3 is CASSPPNPGNTIYF. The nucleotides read TGTGCCAGCTCACCACCAAACCCGGGAAACACCATATATTTT. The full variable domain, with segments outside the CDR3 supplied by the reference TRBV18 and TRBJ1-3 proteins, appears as NAGVMQNPRHLVRRRGQEARLRCSPMKGHSHVYWYRQLPEEGLKFMVYLQKENIIDESGMPKERFSAEFPKEGPSILRIQQVVRGDSAAYFCASSPPNPGNTIYFGEGSWLTVV.